This T cell receptor (beta chain) was recorded in a study of blood T cell repertoires in COVID-19. In the original workflow: Reference gene primer amplification in the assay estimated nucleated cell counts. Profiling relied on immunoSEQ multiplex PCR, and the TCRdb table lists in-frame clones only, not all of them. The V and J calls and clone size come from that table; D and trimming were worked out from the DNA. The sample has about 300,000 clones, around nine tenths seen once. The specimen sequenced was peripheral blood. The receptor's source is a woman aged 25 to 39 with COVID-19, enrolled during active disease.

CDR3 sequence: CASSPVASQETQYF. The CDR3 DNA reads TGTGCCAGCTCACCGGTGGCCAGCCAAGAGACCCAGTACTTC. The chain uses TRBV18 and TRBJ2-5; the D is unclear. Germline assignment: CDR1 KGHSH and CDR2 LQKENI. V gave up 3 bases and J gave up 1 base, with 9 bases separating them. The CDR3 totals 14 residues.